One sample yielded the 17 T cell receptor beta chains listed below, sequenced in a study of beta chain features in type 1 diabetes. Overall study findings and caveats: Patients with Type 1 diabetes showed moderately but significantly shorter TCRB CDR3s in all four CD4+ subsets.

What was sequenced were expressed TCRB transcripts, since all of the isolated RNA had been reverse transcribed. Produced via immunoSEQ multiplex PCR; TCRdb's table is partial and in-frame only. The data contain fewer than 350,000 clones, over 12% of them singletons. No cognate antigen is known for these TCRs. Sample: naive CD4+ T cells from blood. The receptors derive from a man between 18 and 29 years old with type 1 diabetes.

This clone has a handful of counts. V is TRBV7-2 and J is TRBJ2-1, with D possibly TRBD1 on 5 matching bases. Between the trimmed V and J ends, which lost 4 bases and 6 bases, there was a span of 16 bases. This CDR3 region has 15 residues. CDR1 is SGHTA, CDR2 FQGNSA, per germline. The CDR3 DNA is TGTGCCAGCAGCTCCCGGCAGGGAACAGGCAATGAGCAGTTCTTC. It codes for CASSSRQGTGNEQFF.

This clone has a handful of counts. The V gene is TRBV23-1, the J gene TRBJ2-3; 12 positions match TRBD1. TRBV23-1 is recorded as an ORF, its role being uncertain. The CDR3 is made up of 23 amino acids. V lost 2 bases, J lost 0 bases, and 21 bases stayed unmatched. CDR3 region: CASSQRPEPGQGATLTSTDTQYF. The CDR3 DNA is TGCGCCAGCAGTCAACGGCCGGAACCGGGACAGGGGGCGACTCTTACTAGCACAGATACGCAGTATTTT.

V gene TRBV5-1 combines with J gene TRBJ2-2; maybe TRBD2 (5 bases). Germline loops: CDR1 SGHRS, CDR2 YFSETQ. The CDR3 contains 16 residues. V was cut by 0 bases and J by 0 bases, with 9 bases left in between. CDR3 sequence reads: CASSLGPGSNTGELFF. CDR3 DNA sequence: TGCGCCAGCAGCTTGGGGCCGGGGTCGAACACCGGGGAGCTGTTTTTT.

This clone was found a few times. The V and J genes are TRBV30 and TRBJ1-2; D gene uncertain. V dropped 3 bases and J dropped 0 bases, with 8 bases sitting between them. The V gene's germline CDR1 is GTSNPN and CDR2 SVGIG (reference sequence). The CDR3 loop spans 13 amino acids. The CDR3 sequence is CAWRLTPNYGYTF. CDR3 DNA sequence: TGTGCCTGGAGACTGACACCTAACTATGGCTACACCTTC.

The chain links TRBV4-2 to TRBJ1-4; 8 bases line up with TRBD1. This CDR3 region has 18 residues. The V gene end was trimmed by 4 bases and the J gene end by 2 bases; junction bases not matched to a gene: 12. Germline V CDR1 and CDR2: LGHNA, YNFKEQ. This chain's CDR3 is CASSRTGQGESTNEKLFF. CDR3 bases: TGTGCCAGCAGCCGAACCGGACAGGGAGAATCGACTAATGAAAAACTGTTTTTT.

This chain connects TRBV15 to TRBJ2-3; D remains unclear. This CDR3 is 13 amino acids long. V lost 8 bases, J lost 0 bases, and 9 bases lay in between. Germline lookup yields CDR1 LNHNV and CDR2 YYDKDF (reference sequence). In DNA form, the CDR3 reads TGTGCCACCGGTGAGCGTAGCACAGATACGCAGTATTTT. This codes for CATGERSTDTQYF.

V usage is TRBV6-1 and J usage is TRBJ2-6, with D possibly being TRBD2 (5 bases). This CDR3 comprises 15 residues. From germline, CDR1 is MNHNS and CDR2 SASEGT. Between the trimmed V and J ends, which lost 6 bases and 0 bases, there was a span of 9 bases. The CDR3, as DNA: TGTGCCAGCAGACTAGACACCTCTGGGGCCAACGTCCTGACTTTC. It translates to CASRLDTSGANVLTF.

The rearrangement uses TRBV6-5 and TRBJ2-1; 8 bases fit TRBD2. Germline CDR1 reads MNHEY; CDR2 reads SVGAGI. V was clipped by 2 bases and J by 3 bases; unmatched bases: 6. This CDR3 comprises 16 residues. Written as DNA, the CDR3 is TGTGCCAGCAGTTACGCAGCGGGAGTGGGCTACAATGAGCAGTTCTTC. This codes for CASSYAAGVGYNEQFF.

The sample holds a few counts of this clone. The V call is TRBV27, the J call TRBJ2-7, with 7 bases identical to TRBD2. Per germline, CDR1 MNHEY and CDR2 SMNVEV (reference sequence). J lost 1 base, V lost 2 bases, and 5 bases had no gene match. CDR3 length equals 15 residues. The CDR3: CASSLEASGSYEQYF. CDR3 nucleotides: TGTGCCAGCAGTTTAGAGGCTAGCGGTTCCTACGAGCAGTACTTC.

This clone was counted only a few times. The rearrangement links TRBV7-2 to TRBJ2-7; 7 bases fit TRBD2. Germline-derived CDR1 and CDR2 are SGHTA and FQGNSA. V lost 5 bases, J lost 2 bases, and 9 bases stayed unmatched. The CDR3 extends over 15 amino acids. This chain's CDR3 is CASSVGLVMTYEQYF. DNA of the CDR3: TGTGCCAGCAGCGTCGGACTAGTAATGACCTACGAGCAGTACTTC. Using reference TRBV7-2 and TRBJ2-7 for the parts outside the CDR3, the full variable domain is GAGVSQSPSNKVTEKGKDVELRCDPISGHTALYWYRQSLGQGLEFLIYFQGNSAPDKSGLPSDRFSAERTGGSVSTLTIQRTQQEDSAVYLCASSVGLVMTYEQYFGPGTRLTVT.

CDR3: CAWSVPRGEQFF. CDR3 in DNA: TGTGCCTGGAGTGTACCTCGGGGTGAGCAGTTCTTC. V and J are TRBV30 and TRBJ2-1; possible D gene TRBD2, 5 bases. Germline-derived CDR1 and CDR2 are GTSNPN and SVGIG (reference sequence). V lost 0 bases to trimming and J lost 9 bases, with 9 bases between them. CDR3 length: 12 amino acids.

The CDR3 bases are TGTGCCAGCAGTTCCGATCGTAGGGGTGAGCAGTACTTC. It is translated as CASSSDRRGEQYF. This rearrangement joins TRBV6-6 to TRBJ2-7; D might be TRBD1 (5 bases). Germline loops: CDR1 MNHNY, CDR2 SVGAGI (reference sequence). This CDR3 has 13 amino acids. V shed 4 bases and J shed 7 bases, with 14 bases lying between them.

The chain recombines TRBV5-1 with TRBJ2-4; D is uncertain. This CDR3 spans 14 amino acids. Trimming took off 1 base at V and 3 bases at J, with 8 bases between the two ends. The germline gives CDR1 SGHRS, CDR2 YFSETQ. The CDR3 is CASSLSSSKNIQYF. In DNA, the CDR3 is TGCGCCAGCAGCTTGTCGTCTAGCAAAAACATTCAGTACTTC.

This clone showed up just a few times. The chain recombines TRBV28 with TRBJ1-2; D perhaps matches TRBD1 (5 bases). V was cut by 4 bases and J by 8 bases, with 14 bases left in between. CDR3 size: 13 residues. Germline V CDR1 and CDR2: MDHEN, SYDVKM. The CDR3 bases are TGTGCCAGCAGTTCACCCCGTCAGGGAGGCTACACCTTC. It yields the protein CASSSPRQGGYTF.

The CDR3 DNA sequence: TGTGCCTGGAGTGACAGGGGACCATATAGCAATCAGCCCCAGCATTTT. Amino acid sequence: CAWSDRGPYSNQPQHF. This chain joins TRBV30 and TRBJ1-5; 7 bases agree with TRBD1. This CDR3 contains 16 residues. V lost 1 base to trimming and J lost 0 bases; unmatched junction nucleotides: 6. Per germline, CDR1 GTSNPN and CDR2 SVGIG (reference sequence).

This clone has only a few counts. V and J are TRBV7-9 and TRBJ2-5; 7 bases are shared with TRBD1. Germline V lookup: CDR1 SEHNR, CDR2 FQNEAQ (reference sequence). After removal of 5 bases from V and 4 bases from J, the junction contained 4 bases not matched to a gene. The CDR3 loop spans 13 amino acids. The CDR3 sequence is CASSKQGPETQYF. DNA of the CDR3: TGTGCCAGCAGCAAACAGGGGCCAGAGACCCAGTACTTC.

This clone was seen only a few times. The rearrangement links TRBV30 to TRBJ2-2; D might be TRBD2 (6 bases). The V end lost 0 bases, the J end lost 6 bases, and 8 bases lay between the germline ends. The CDR3 runs 13 residues. The V gene's germline CDR1 is GTSNPN and CDR2 SVGIG (reference sequence). The CDR3 spells CAWSVRLAGELFF. For the CDR3, the DNA is TGTGCCTGGAGTGTACGACTAGCCGGGGAGCTGTTTTTT.